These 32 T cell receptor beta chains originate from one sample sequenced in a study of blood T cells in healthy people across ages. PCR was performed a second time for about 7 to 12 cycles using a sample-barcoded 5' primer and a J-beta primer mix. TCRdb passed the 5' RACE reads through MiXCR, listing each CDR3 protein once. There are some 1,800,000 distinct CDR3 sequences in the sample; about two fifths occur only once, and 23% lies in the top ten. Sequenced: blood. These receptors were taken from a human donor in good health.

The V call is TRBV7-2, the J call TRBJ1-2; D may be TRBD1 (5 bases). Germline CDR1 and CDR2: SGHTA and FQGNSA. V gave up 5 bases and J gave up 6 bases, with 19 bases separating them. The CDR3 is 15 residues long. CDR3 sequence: CASSNQYGTANGYTF. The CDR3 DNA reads TGTGCCAGCAGCAATCAGTACGGGACGGCGAATGGCTACACCTTC.

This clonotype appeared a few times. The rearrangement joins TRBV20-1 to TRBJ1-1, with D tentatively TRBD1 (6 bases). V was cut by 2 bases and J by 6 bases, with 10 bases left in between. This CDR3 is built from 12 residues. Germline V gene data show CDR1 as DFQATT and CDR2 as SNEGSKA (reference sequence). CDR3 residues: CSARTGKAEAFF. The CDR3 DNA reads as TGCAGTGCTAGAACAGGGAAGGCTGAAGCTTTCTTT.

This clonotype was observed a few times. CDR3 loop: CASGIGGFSYEQYF. CDR3 bases: TGCGCCAGCGGCATAGGGGGCTTCTCCTACGAGCAGTACTTC. V gene TRBV5-1 combines with J gene TRBJ2-7, with 7 bases fitting TRBD1. This CDR3 has 14 residues. After removal of 7 bases from V and 0 bases from J, the junction contained 7 bases not matched to a gene. CDR1 is SGHRS, CDR2 YFSETQ, per germline. Complete variable domain (other parts from reference TRBV5-1 and TRBJ2-7): KAGVTQTPRYLIKTRGQQVTLSCSPISGHRSVSWYQQTPGQGLQFLFEYFSETQRNKGNFPGRFSGRQFSNSRSEMNVSTLELGDSALYLCASGIGGFSYEQYFGPGTRLTVT.

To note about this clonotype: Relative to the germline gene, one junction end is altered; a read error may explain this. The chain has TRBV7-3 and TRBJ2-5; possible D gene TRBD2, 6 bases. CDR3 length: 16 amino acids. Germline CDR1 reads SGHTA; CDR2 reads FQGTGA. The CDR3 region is CANSLRPMGTGEIQYF. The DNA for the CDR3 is TGTGCCAACAGCTTACGACCTATGGGGACGGGGGAGATCCAGTACTTC.

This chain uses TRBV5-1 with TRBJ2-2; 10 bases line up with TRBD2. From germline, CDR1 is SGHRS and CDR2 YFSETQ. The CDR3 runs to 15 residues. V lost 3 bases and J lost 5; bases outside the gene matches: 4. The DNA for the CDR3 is TGCGCCAGCAGCTCAGGACTAGCGGAGACCGGGGAGCTGTTTTTT. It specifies CASSSGLAETGELFF.

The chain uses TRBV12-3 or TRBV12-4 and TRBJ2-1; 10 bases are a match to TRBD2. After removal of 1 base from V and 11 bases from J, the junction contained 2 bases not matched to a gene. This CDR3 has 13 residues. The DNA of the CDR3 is TGTGCCAGCAGTTTAGGGACTAGCGGCAAGCAGTTCTTC. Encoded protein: CASSLGTSGKQFF.

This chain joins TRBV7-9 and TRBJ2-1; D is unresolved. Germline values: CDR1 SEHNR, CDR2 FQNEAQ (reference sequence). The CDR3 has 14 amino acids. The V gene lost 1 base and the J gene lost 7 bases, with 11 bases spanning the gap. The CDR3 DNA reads TGTGCCAGCAGCTTAGAGTTGTTCGGGAATGAGCAGTTCTTC. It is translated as CASSLELFGNEQFF. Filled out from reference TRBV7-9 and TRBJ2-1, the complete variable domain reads DTGVSQNPRHKITKRGQNVTFRCDPISEHNRLYWYRQTLGQGPEFLTYFQNEAQLEKSRLLSDRFSAERPKGSFSTLEIQRTEQGDSAMYLCASSLELFGNEQFFGPGTRLTVL.

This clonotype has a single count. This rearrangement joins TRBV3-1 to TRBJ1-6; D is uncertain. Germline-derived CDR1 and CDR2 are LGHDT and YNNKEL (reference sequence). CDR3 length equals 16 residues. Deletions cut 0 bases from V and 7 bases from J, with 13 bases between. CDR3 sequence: CASSQEASSGNSPLHF. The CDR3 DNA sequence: TGTGCCAGCAGCCAAGAGGCCTCCTCTGGGAATTCACCCCTCCACTTT.

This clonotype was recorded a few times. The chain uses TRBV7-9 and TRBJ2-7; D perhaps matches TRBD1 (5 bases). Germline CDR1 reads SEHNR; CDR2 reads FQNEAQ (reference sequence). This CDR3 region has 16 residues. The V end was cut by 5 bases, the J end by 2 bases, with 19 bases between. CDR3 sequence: CASSDRGSTRTYEQYF. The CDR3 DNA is TGTGCCAGCAGCGACAGAGGATCAACTCGGACCTACGAGCAGTACTTC.

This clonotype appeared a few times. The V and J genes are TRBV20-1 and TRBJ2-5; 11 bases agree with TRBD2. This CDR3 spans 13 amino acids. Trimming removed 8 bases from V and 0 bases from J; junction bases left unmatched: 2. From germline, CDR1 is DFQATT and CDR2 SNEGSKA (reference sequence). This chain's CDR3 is CSILAGDQETQYF. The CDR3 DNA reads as TGCAGTATACTAGCGGGGGACCAAGAGACCCAGTACTTC.

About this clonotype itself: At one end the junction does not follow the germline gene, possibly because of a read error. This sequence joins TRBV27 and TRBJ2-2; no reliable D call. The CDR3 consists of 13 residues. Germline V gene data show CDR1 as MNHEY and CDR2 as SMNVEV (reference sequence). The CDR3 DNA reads TGTGCCAGCAGCTTATACCTTACCGGGGAGCTGTTTTTT. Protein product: CASSLYLTGELFF.

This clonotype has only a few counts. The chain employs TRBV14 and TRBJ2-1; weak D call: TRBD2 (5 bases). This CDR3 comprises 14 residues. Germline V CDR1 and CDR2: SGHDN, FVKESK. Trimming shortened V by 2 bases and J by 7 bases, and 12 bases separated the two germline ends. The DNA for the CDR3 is TGTGCCAGCAGCCAAACGTTTGAGGGAAATGAGCAGTTCTTC. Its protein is CASSQTFEGNEQFF.

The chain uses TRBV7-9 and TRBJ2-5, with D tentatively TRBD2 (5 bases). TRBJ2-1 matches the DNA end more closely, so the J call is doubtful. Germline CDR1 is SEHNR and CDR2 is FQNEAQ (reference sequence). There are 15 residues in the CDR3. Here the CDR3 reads CASSLSLGNQETQFF. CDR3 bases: TGTGCCAGCAGCTTAAGCCTCGGGAACCAAGAGACCCAGTTCTTC.

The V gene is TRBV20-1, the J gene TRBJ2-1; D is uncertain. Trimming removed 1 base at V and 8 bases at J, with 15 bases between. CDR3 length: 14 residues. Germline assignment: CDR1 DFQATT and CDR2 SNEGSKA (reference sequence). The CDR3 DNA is TGCAGTGCTAGAGTCGGCGGAAGGCCGGATGAGCAGTTCTTC. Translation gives CSARVGGRPDEQFF.

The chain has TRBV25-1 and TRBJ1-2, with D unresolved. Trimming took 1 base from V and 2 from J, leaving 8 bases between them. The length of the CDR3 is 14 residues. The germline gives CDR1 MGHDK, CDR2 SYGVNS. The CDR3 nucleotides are TGTGCCAGCAGTGAATGCGGGGAAAACTATGGCTACACCTTC. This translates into CASSECGENYGYTF.

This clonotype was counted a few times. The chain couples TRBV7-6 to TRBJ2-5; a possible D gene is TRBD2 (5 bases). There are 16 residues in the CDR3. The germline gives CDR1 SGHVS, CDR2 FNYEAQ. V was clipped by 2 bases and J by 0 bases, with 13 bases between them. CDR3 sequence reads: CASSLKRLAYQETQYF. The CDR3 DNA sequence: TGTGCCAGCAGCTTAAAACGGCTAGCCTACCAAGAGACCCAGTACTTC.

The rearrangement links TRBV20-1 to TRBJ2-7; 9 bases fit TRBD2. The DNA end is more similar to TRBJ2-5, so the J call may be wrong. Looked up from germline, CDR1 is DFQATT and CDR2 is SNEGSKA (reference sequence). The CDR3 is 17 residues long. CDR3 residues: CSAWHTRTSALTGTQYF. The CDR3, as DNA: TGCAGTGCTTGGCACACCAGGACTAGCGCCTTAACGGGGACCCAGTACTTC.

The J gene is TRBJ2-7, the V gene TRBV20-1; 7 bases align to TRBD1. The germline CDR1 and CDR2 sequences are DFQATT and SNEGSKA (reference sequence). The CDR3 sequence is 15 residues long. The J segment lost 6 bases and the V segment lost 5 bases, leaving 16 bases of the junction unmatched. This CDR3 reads CSASPGQAAIGEQYF. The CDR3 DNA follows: TGCAGTGCTTCACCAGGACAGGCGGCGATAGGCGAGCAGTACTTC.

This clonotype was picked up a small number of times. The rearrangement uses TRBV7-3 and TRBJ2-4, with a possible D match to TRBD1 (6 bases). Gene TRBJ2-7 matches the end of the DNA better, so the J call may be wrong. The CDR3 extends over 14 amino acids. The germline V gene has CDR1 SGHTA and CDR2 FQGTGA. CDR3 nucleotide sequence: TGTGCCAGCAGCCCGACAGGCTTTACCTACGAGCAGTACTTC. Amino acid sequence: CASSPTGFTYEQYF.

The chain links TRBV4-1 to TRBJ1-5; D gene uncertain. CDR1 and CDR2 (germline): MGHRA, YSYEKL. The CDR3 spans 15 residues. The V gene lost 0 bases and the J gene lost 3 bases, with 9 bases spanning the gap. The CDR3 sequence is CASSQDKGSNQPQHF. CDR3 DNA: TGCGCCAGCAGCCAAGATAAAGGGTCCAATCAGCCCCAGCATTTT.

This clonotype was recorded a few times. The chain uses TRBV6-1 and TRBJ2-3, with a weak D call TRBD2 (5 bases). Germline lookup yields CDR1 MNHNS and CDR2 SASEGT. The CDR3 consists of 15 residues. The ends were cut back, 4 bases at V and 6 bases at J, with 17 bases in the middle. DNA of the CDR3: TGTGCCAGCAGTGCCGAGGGCCTGACCTGGGATACGCAGTATTTT. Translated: CASSAEGLTWDTQYF.

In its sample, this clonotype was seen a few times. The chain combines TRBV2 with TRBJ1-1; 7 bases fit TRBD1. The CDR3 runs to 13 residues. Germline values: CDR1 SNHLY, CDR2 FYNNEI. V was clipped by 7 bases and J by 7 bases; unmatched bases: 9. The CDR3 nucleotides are TGTGCCAGCAAGAAAGACAGGGAACTTGAAGCTTTCTTT. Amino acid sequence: CASKKDRELEAFF. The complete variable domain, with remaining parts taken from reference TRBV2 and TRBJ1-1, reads EPEVTQTPSHQVTQMGQEVILRCVPISNHLYFYWYRQILGQKVEFLVSFYNNEISEKSEIFDDQFSVERPDGSNFTLKIRSTKLEDSAMYFCASKKDRELEAFFGQGTRLTVV.

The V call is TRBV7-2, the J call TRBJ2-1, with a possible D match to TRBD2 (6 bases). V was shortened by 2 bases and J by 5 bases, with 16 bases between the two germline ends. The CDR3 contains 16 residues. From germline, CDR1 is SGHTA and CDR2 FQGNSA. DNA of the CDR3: TGTGCCAGCAGCTTATATTGGCGGGAACCGAACAATGAGCAGTTCTTC. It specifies CASSLYWREPNNEQFF.

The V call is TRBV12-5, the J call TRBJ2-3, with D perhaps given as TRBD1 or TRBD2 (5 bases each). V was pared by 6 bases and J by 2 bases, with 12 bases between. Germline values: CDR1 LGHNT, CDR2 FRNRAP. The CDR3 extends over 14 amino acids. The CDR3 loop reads CASGRGGDTDTQYF. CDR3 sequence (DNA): TGTGCTAGTGGCCGTGGGGGAGACACAGATACGCAGTATTTT.

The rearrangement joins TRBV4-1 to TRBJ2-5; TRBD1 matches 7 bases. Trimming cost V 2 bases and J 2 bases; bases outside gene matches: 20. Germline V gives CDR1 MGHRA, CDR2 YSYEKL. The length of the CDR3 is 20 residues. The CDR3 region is CASSQSGAGGPRGLQETQYF. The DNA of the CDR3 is TGCGCCAGCAGCCAATCCGGGGCAGGTGGCCCGAGGGGGCTACAAGAGACCCAGTACTTC.

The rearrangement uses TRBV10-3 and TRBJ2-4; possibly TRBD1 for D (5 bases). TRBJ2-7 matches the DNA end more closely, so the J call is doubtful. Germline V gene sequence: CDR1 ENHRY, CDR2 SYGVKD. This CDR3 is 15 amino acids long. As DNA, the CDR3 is TGTGCCATCAGTGCCCGTCAGGGATTAGCCTACGAGCAGTACTTC. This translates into CAISARQGLAYEQYF.

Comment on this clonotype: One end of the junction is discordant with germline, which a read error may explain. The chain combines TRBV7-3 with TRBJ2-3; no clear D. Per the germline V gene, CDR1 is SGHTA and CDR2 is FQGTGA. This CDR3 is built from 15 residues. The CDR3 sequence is CASSLGRASTNTQYF. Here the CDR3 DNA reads TGTGCCAGCAGCCTGGGCCGGGCCAGCACAAATACGCAGTATTTT.

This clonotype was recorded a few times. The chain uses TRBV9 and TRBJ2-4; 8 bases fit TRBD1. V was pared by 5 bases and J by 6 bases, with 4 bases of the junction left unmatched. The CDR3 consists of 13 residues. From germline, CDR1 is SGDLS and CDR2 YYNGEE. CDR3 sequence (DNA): TGTGCCAGCAGTGGACAGGGATCAAACATTCAGTACTTC. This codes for CASSGQGSNIQYF.

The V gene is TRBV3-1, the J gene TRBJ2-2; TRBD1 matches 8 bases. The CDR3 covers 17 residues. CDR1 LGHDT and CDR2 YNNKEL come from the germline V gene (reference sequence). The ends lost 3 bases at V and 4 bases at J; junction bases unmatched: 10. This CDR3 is CASSHAFRTGTTGELFF. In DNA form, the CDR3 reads TGTGCCAGCAGCCACGCTTTCAGGACAGGGACCACCGGGGAGCTGTTTTTT.

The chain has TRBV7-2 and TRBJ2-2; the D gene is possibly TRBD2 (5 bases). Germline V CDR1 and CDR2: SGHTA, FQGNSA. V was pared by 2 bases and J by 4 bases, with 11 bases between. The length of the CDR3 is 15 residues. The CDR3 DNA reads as TGTGCCAGCAGCTTAAGGACGGAGGTCACCGGGGAGCTGTTTTTT. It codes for CASSLRTEVTGELFF.

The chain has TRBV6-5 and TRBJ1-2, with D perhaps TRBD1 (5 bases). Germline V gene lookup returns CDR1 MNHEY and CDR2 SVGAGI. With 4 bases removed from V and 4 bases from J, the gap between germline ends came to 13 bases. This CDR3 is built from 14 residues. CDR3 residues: CASSWAGETYGYTF. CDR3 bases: TGTGCCAGCAGTTGGGCGGGGGAAACCTATGGCTACACCTTC.

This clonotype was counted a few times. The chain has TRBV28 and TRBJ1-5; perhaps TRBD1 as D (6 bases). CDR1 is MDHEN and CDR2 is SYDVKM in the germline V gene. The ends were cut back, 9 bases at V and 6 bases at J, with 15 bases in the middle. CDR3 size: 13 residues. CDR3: CASDQQGGQPQHF. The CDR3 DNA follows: TGTGCCAGTGATCAACAGGGTGGTCAGCCCCAGCATTTT.